What follows describes a single T cell receptor beta chain. What it binds is unknown. Deep-level running was used for the assay. Replicate PCRs from sorted subsets contained roughly 190 ng DNA, which is 29,000 or so T cell genomes. Produced via immunoSEQ multiplex PCR; TCRdb's table is partial and in-frame only. Of 950,000 to 1,100,000 clones in the sample, around 78% were seen once. The record originates from a study of shared clonotypes between healthy human individuals. The study's findings and limits: Four donors had about 5% of their naive CD4 clonotypes in common.

Trimming removed 6 bases at V and 4 bases at J, with 16 bases between. Germline-derived CDR1 and CDR2 are MNHNS and SASEGT. The CDR3 extends over 15 amino acids. The chain employs TRBV6-1 and TRBJ1-3; perhaps TRBD1 as D (6 bases). The sequence came from a man younger than 35 in good health. Some clones in this sample may be carry-over from other donors' samples. Sequencing was carried out using memory CD4+ T cells from PBMCs. This sample's subset: CD45RA-negative fraction. Here the CDR3 reads CASREDRAGGNTIYF. In nucleotides, the CDR3 is TGTGCCAGCAGGGAGGACAGAGCGGGAGGAAACACCATATATTTT.